The 25 T cell receptor beta chains below all came from one sample that was sequenced in a study of shared clonotypes between healthy human individuals. Profiled with immunoSEQ multiplex PCR; TCRdb holds only in-frame clones, not every one. The sample lists some 320,000 clones, roughly 84% occurring once. Sequences were obtained from memory CD8+ T cells sorted from blood. Stated subset: CD45RO+ cells pooled with CCR7-negative TemRA cells. These receptors came from a man aged 18 to 30 in good health.

This clone was seen at least ten times. The chain carries TRBV6-1 and TRBJ1-1; D not resolved. Germline CDR1 is MNHNS and CDR2 is SASEGT. The CDR3 is 15 residues long. The V end lost 4 bases, the J end lost 11 bases, and 23 bases lay between the germline ends. In nucleotides, the CDR3 is TGTGCCAGCAGTGCCTCCGGTCCCGAAGTGCAGGTCGCTTTCTTT. Protein product: CASSASGPEVQVAFF.

V gene TRBV19 combines with J gene TRBJ1-6, with a tentative D call TRBD1 (6 bases). The germline V gene has CDR1 LNHDA and CDR2 SQIVND (reference sequence). The CDR3 extends over 13 amino acids. Trimming left V 8 bases short and J 8 bases short, with 13 bases between. CDR3 DNA: TGTGCCAGTCGACAGGAAGGTTATTCACCCCTCCACTTT. Its translation: CASRQEGYSPLHF.

The chain carries TRBV30 and TRBJ1-6; D is perhaps TRBD1 (5 bases). CDR1 is GTSNPN, CDR2 SVGIG, per germline (reference sequence). The CDR3 extends over 13 amino acids. V lost 0 bases and J lost 10, with 10 bases in between. The CDR3: CAWSVLGESPLHF. In nucleotides, the CDR3 is TGTGCCTGGAGTGTACTGGGGGAGTCACCCCTCCACTTT. The variable domain in full, with the rest retrieved from reference TRBV30 and TRBJ1-6, is SQTIHQWPATLVQPVGSPLSLECTVEGTSNPNLYWYRQAAGRGLQLLFYSVGIGQISSEVPQNLSASRPQDRQFILSSKKLLLSDSGFYLCAWSVLGESPLHFGNGTRLTVT.

This chain connects TRBV7-2 to TRBJ1-1; tentatively, D is TRBD1 (6 bases). Germline V gene lookup returns CDR1 SGHTA and CDR2 FQGNSA. V was clipped by 6 bases and J by 5 bases, with 16 bases between them. This CDR3 is 14 amino acids long. CDR3 residues: CASRLISGATEAFF. The DNA for the CDR3 is TGTGCCAGCAGGTTAATCTCGGGGGCGACTGAAGCTTTCTTT.

The CDR3 DNA is TGTGCCAGCAGTTTTGAGGGGTGGAGGGGCAATCAGCCCCAGCATTTT. It translates to CASSFEGWRGNQPQHF. This chain connects TRBV28 to TRBJ1-5; the D gene is possibly TRBD1 (5 bases). With 3 bases removed from V and 2 bases from J, the gap between germline ends came to 14 bases. The CDR3 sequence is 16 residues long. CDR1 is MDHEN, CDR2 SYDVKM, per germline.

The chain recombines TRBV27 with TRBJ2-7; D might be TRBD1 (6 bases). CDR3 length: 12 residues. Germline V gene data show CDR1 as MNHEY and CDR2 as SMNVEV (reference sequence). The V end lost 4 bases, the J end lost 3 bases, and 7 bases lay between the germline ends. As DNA, the CDR3 is TGTGCCAGCAGTTCCAGGGGCTACGAGCAGTACTTC. Translating it yields CASSSRGYEQYF.

This chain uses TRBV30 with TRBJ1-2; weak D call: TRBD1 (6 bases). CDR1 and CDR2 (germline): GTSNPN, SVGIG (reference sequence). Trimming cost V 6 bases and J 11 bases, with 19 bases left between them. This CDR3 spans 12 amino acids. In nucleotides, the CDR3 is TGTGCCTGCACCCTCGAGGGGGGTGGTTACACCTTC. Translation gives CACTLEGGGYTF.

The chain joins TRBV7-9 to TRBJ2-1; 12 bases match TRBD2. Germline assignment: CDR1 SEHNR and CDR2 FQNEAQ (reference sequence). There are 17 residues in the CDR3. The ends lost 4 bases at V and 10 bases at J; junction bases unmatched: 14. The CDR3 spells CASSSRRLAGGPSEQFF. The CDR3 DNA follows: TGTGCCAGCAGCTCCAGGCGGCTAGCGGGAGGGCCCTCAGAGCAGTTCTTC.

This chain joins TRBV7-9 and TRBJ2-5, with 8 bases identical to TRBD1. V shed 5 bases and J 5 bases; nucleotides not matched to a gene: 10. Germline CDR1 is SEHNR and CDR2 is FQNEAQ (reference sequence). The CDR3 consists of 15 residues. The CDR3 nucleotides read TGTGCCAGCAGCCTGGACAGGGCCCAGGGGGAGACCCAGTACTTC. The encoded protein is CASSLDRAQGETQYF.

The V and J genes are TRBV4-1 and TRBJ2-5, with D perhaps TRBD2 (7 bases). V was trimmed by 0 bases and J by 4 bases, leaving 12 bases between them. This CDR3 is 15 amino acids long. In germline, CDR1 is MGHRA, CDR2 YSYEKL. The CDR3 DNA sequence: TGCGCCAGCAGCCAAGATGAGGGAGGGGGAGAGACCCAGTACTTC. It codes for CASSQDEGGGETQYF.

This chain joins TRBV6-5 and TRBJ1-6, with a tentative D call TRBD1 (5 bases). Deletions cut 0 bases from V and 10 bases from J, with 13 bases between. CDR1 is MNHEY and CDR2 is SVGAGI in the germline V gene. CDR3 length: 15 residues. Written as DNA, the CDR3 is TGTGCCAGCAGTTACTCTTTGCACGGGGGATCACCCCTCCACTTT. It yields the protein CASSYSLHGGSPLHF.

This clone was found once. The rearrangement joins TRBV5-4 to TRBJ2-1; D gene uncertain. The CDR3 consists of 12 residues. Germline CDR1 reads SGHNT; CDR2 reads YYREEE (reference sequence). Between the trimmed V and J ends, which lost 0 bases and 10 bases, there was a span of 8 bases. The CDR3 DNA sequence: TGTGCCAGCAGCTTGGTCGGTTTGGAGCAGTTCTTC. It yields the protein CASSLVGLEQFF.

The sample holds one count of this clone. The chain carries TRBV4-1 and TRBJ2-7, with unresolved D. CDR1 and CDR2 (germline): MGHRA, YSYEKL. Trimming removed 0 bases at V and 0 bases at J, with 6 bases between. This CDR3 has 14 residues. CDR3 residues: CASSQEEYSYEQYF. CDR3 bases: TGCGCCAGCAGCCAAGAGGAGTACTCCTACGAGCAGTACTTC.

This clone was counted a few times. The chain employs TRBV4-2 and TRBJ1-5; D is unclear. Germline loops: CDR1 LGHNA, CDR2 YNFKEQ. The CDR3 totals 15 residues. V shed 2 bases and J shed 0 bases, with 8 bases lying between them. Here the CDR3 reads CASSQPHSSNQPQHF. Here the CDR3 DNA reads TGTGCCAGCAGCCAACCGCACAGTAGCAATCAGCCCCAGCATTTT.

This clone occurred a few times. The chain couples TRBV5-1 to TRBJ2-7; 10 bases map to TRBD2. CDR1 SGHRS and CDR2 YFSETQ come from the germline V gene. This CDR3 comprises 16 residues. J was trimmed by 2 bases and V by 0 bases; bases with no gene match: 5. This CDR3 reads CASSLAITSGTYEQYF. In DNA form, the CDR3 reads TGCGCCAGCAGCTTGGCCATAACTAGCGGGACCTACGAGCAGTACTTC.

The genes are TRBV27 and TRBJ2-7; D may be TRBD1 (6 bases). The CDR3 contains 14 residues. Trimming removed 2 bases at V and 0 bases at J, with 8 bases between. Germline V gene data show CDR1 as MNHEY and CDR2 as SMNVEV (reference sequence). The CDR3 is CASSLRDNSYEQYF. CDR3 in DNA: TGTGCCAGCAGTTTACGGGACAACTCCTACGAGCAGTACTTC.

The V call is TRBV9, the J call TRBJ1-4; perhaps TRBD1 as D (6 bases). CDR3 length equals 14 residues. V lost 4 bases and J lost 5, with 12 bases in between. Germline-derived CDR1 and CDR2 are SGDLS and YYNGEE. Written as DNA, the CDR3 is TGTGCCAGCAGCCGGGGGGCGATGAATGAAAAACTGTTTTTT. It specifies CASSRGAMNEKLFF.

This sequence joins TRBV4-1 and TRBJ2-3; no clear D gene. The ends were cut back, 1 base at V and 0 bases at J, with 5 bases in the middle. This CDR3 region has 14 residues. Germline V CDR1 and CDR2: MGHRA, YSYEKL. Here the CDR3 DNA reads TGCGCCAGCAGCCAAGTTTCCAGCACAGATACGCAGTATTTT. It encodes CASSQVSSTDTQYF.

The V and J genes are TRBV7-8 and TRBJ1-6; D remains ambiguous. Germline V lookup: CDR1 SGHVS, CDR2 FQNEAQ. The CDR3 contains 17 residues. Between the trimmed V and J ends, which lost 0 bases and 0 bases, there was a span of 9 bases. The CDR3 bases are TGTGCCAGCAGCTTAGCCGGCCAAACCTCCTATAATTCACCCCTCCACTTT. Translation: CASSLAGQTSYNSPLHF. The entire variable domain, with the rest obtained from reference TRBV7-8 and TRBJ1-6, is as follows: GAGVSQSPRYKVAKRGQDVALRCDPISGHVSLFWYQQALGQGPEFLTYFQNEAQLDKSGLPSDRFFAERPEGSVSTLKIQRTQQEDSAVYLCASSLAGQTSYNSPLHFGNGTRLTVT.

The V gene is TRBV7-9, the J gene TRBJ1-4; D might be TRBD1 (5 bases). The CDR3 runs 13 residues. V lost 4 bases and J 11 bases, leaving 14 bases between the germline ends. From germline, CDR1 is SEHNR and CDR2 FQNEAQ (reference sequence). The chain's CDR3 is CASSSPATEKLFF. The DNA of the CDR3 is TGTGCCAGCAGCTCGCCAGCGACAGAGAAACTGTTTTTT.

J is TRBJ2-3 and V is TRBV27; no reliable D call. The ends were cut back, 2 bases at V and 0 bases at J, with 9 bases in the middle. The CDR3 has 15 amino acids. Germline CDR1 MNHEY, CDR2 SMNVEV (reference sequence). CDR3 protein: CASSLGVSSTDTQYF. The CDR3 region has the DNA TGTGCCAGCAGTTTAGGGGTCTCTAGCACAGATACGCAGTATTTT.

V and J are TRBV5-6 and TRBJ1-1; possibly TRBD1 for D (5 bases). Germline CDR1 is SGHDT and CDR2 is YYEEEE. This CDR3 is built from 17 residues. V was cut by 2 bases and J by 2 bases, with 19 bases left in between. The CDR3 nucleotides read TGTGCCAGCAGCTTAAAATTGTCAGGGCTCCCTAACACTGAAGCTTTCTTT. Amino acid sequence: CASSLKLSGLPNTEAFF.

The sample holds one count of this clone. This chain uses TRBV7-9 with TRBJ1-2, with D perhaps TRBD1 (5 bases). This CDR3 has 13 amino acids. The germline V gene has CDR1 SEHNR and CDR2 FQNEAQ (reference sequence). The V gene lost 5 bases and the J gene lost 0 bases, with 7 bases spanning the gap. The CDR3 region has the DNA TGTGCCAGCAGCGGGACCGCTAACTATGGCTACACCTTC. This gives the protein CASSGTANYGYTF.

This chain connects TRBV5-1 to TRBJ2-7; D is undetermined. The CDR3 loop spans 12 amino acids. The V gene lost 0 bases and the J gene lost 0 bases, with 1 base spanning the gap. Germline CDR1 and CDR2: SGHRS and YFSETQ. The CDR3 DNA sequence: TGCGCCAGCAGCTTGGTCTCCTACGAGCAGTACTTC. As protein: CASSLVSYEQYF.

The chain employs TRBV7-8 and TRBJ1-5; no firm D call. Germline V gene data show CDR1 as SGHVS and CDR2 as FQNEAQ. The CDR3 consists of 15 residues. Trimming left V 5 bases short and J 3 bases short, with 14 bases between. This CDR3 is CASSRVEGINQPQHF. DNA of the CDR3: TGTGCCAGCAGCCGAGTGGAAGGGATCAATCAGCCCCAGCATTTT.